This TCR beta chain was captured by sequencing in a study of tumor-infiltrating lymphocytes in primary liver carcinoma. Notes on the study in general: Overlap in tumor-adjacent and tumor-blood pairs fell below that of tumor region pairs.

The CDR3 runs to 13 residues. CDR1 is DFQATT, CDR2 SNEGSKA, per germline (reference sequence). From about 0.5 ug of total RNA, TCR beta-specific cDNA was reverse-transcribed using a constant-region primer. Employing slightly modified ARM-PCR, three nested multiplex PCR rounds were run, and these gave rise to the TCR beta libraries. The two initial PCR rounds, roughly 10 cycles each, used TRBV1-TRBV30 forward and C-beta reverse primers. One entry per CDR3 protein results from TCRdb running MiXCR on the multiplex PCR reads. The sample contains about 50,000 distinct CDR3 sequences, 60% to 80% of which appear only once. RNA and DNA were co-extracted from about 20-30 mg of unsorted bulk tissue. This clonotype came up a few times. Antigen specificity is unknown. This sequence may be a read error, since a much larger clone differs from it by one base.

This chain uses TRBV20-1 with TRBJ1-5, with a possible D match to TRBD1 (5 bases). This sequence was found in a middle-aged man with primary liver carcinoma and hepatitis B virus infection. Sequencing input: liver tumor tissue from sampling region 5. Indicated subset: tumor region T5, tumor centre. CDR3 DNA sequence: TGCAATGCTAGGGGACTTAGCAATCAGCCCCAGCATTTT. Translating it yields CNARGLSNQPQHF.